Presented here are 26 T cell receptor beta chains from one specimen sequenced in a study of identical twins. Each CDR3 protein gets one entry after TCRdb re-called the 5' RACE reads with MiXCR. This sample carries 420,000 or so distinct CDR3 sequences, 18% of them seen once, and the ten largest clones take 10% to 15%. Sequencing was done on a sample of naive T cells sorted from blood. These receptors originate from a man aged 50-59 years in good health.

The CDR3 DNA reads as TGTGCCAGCAGCTTAGTGGGCAGCAACACAGATACGCAGTATTTT. Translating gives CASSLVGSNTDTQYF. The chain uses TRBV7-2 and TRBJ2-3, with unresolved D. The CDR3 length is 15 residues. Trimming removed 1 base at V and 2 bases at J, with 10 bases between. Germline loops: CDR1 SGHTA, CDR2 FQGNSA.

The V gene is TRBV12-3 or TRBV12-4, the J gene TRBJ1-4, with 12 bases matching TRBD1. The CDR3 spans 14 residues. Losses at the gene ends were 5 bases for V and 10 bases for J; bases not matched to a gene: 5. The CDR3 is CASSPGTGGLKLFF. The CDR3 DNA follows: TGTGCCAGCAGTCCCGGGACAGGGGGCCTAAAACTGTTTTTT.

The chain joins TRBV20-1 to TRBJ2-1; 8 bases map to TRBD1. CDR1 is DFQATT, CDR2 SNEGSKA, per germline (reference sequence). V was pared by 1 base and J by 9 bases, with 8 bases of the junction left unmatched. The CDR3 covers 14 residues. The CDR3 DNA follows: TGCAGTGCTAGAGGAAGGACAGGGACCGGTGAGCAGTTCTTC. This encodes CSARGRTGTGEQFF.

This clonotype was seen a handful of times. The rearrangement links TRBV29-1 to TRBJ2-2; D is uncertain. This CDR3 region has 13 residues. From germline, CDR1 is SQVTM and CDR2 ANQGSEA. The V end was cut by 3 bases, the J end by 1 base, with 6 bases between. In DNA form, the CDR3 reads TGCAGCGTTGACATGGAGAACACCGGGGAGCTGTTTTTT. Its protein is CSVDMENTGELFF.

There are many counts of this clonotype. The chain employs TRBV10-2 and TRBJ2-1; 8 bases line up with TRBD1. From germline, CDR1 is WSHSY and CDR2 SAAADI. This CDR3 contains 15 residues. V lost 0 bases, J lost 7 bases, and 5 bases stayed unmatched. The CDR3 reads CASSESQGARNEQFF. The CDR3 coding sequence is TGCGCCAGCAGTGAGTCCCAGGGGGCCAGGAATGAGCAGTTCTTC.

This clonotype showed up many times. The V gene is TRBV5-5, the J gene TRBJ2-1; 7 bases map to TRBD1. CDR1 and CDR2 (germline): SGHKS, YYEKEE (reference sequence). This CDR3 contains 11 residues. The junction had 7 bases not matched to a gene; V was cut back by 4 bases and J by 15 bases. Here the CDR3 reads CASSVTGERFF. The CDR3 DNA follows: TGTGCCAGCAGCGTAACAGGGGAGAGGTTCTTC.

This clonotype was seen a few times. The V gene is TRBV7-9, the J gene TRBJ2-1; 8 positions match TRBD2. The V gene end was trimmed by 4 bases and the J gene end by 4 bases; junction bases not matched to a gene: 6. Germline V gene lookup returns CDR1 SEHNR and CDR2 FQNEAQ (reference sequence). The CDR3 length is 15 residues. CDR3 residues: CASSSFSGAYNEQFF. The CDR3 DNA reads TGTGCCAGCAGCTCTTTTAGCGGGGCATACAATGAGCAGTTCTTC.

The rearrangement uses TRBV20-1 and TRBJ1-6; 7 bases are shared with TRBD1. This CDR3 comprises 15 residues. Germline trimming cut 5 bases from V and 7 bases from J; bases unmatched to any gene: 11. Germline V CDR1 and CDR2: DFQATT, SNEGSKA (reference sequence). The CDR3 reads CSAVSGQIRNSPLHF. Here the CDR3 DNA reads TGCAGTGCTGTTTCGGGACAGATTAGGAATTCACCCCTCCACTTT.

This clonotype showed up many times. The rearrangement uses TRBV29-1 and TRBJ2-7, with TRBD1 as a possible D gene (6 bases). The germline V gene has CDR1 SQVTM and CDR2 ANQGSEA. Trimming cost V 5 bases and J 4 bases, with 12 bases left between them. The CDR3 contains 12 residues. The DNA for the CDR3 is TGCAGCGTTACACAGGGCGCTTACGAGCAGTACTTC. Protein sequence: CSVTQGAYEQYF.

The chain uses TRBV12-3 or TRBV12-4 and TRBJ1-5, with D unclear. The CDR3 consists of 15 residues. V was pared by 8 bases and J by 4 bases, with 18 bases between. The CDR3 is CASREAGTENQPQHF. The CDR3 DNA sequence: TGTGCCAGCCGCGAAGCGGGCACAGAGAATCAGCCCCAGCATTTT.

This clonotype was seen ten or more times. J is TRBJ2-3 and V is TRBV2, with TRBD1 identical over 7 bases. CDR3 length equals 16 residues. CDR1 is SNHLY, CDR2 FYNNEI, per germline. J lost 6 bases, V lost 2 bases, and 11 bases had no gene match. In DNA form, the CDR3 reads TGTGCCAGCAGTGAACCACAGGGGCTCATAACCGATACGCAGTATTTT. Its protein product is CASSEPQGLITDTQYF.

This clonotype was picked up many times. V and J are TRBV5-1 and TRBJ1-1; TRBD1 agrees at 8 bases. V lost 3 bases and J lost 6; bases outside the gene matches: 10. CDR3 length equals 15 residues. Germline assignment: CDR1 SGHRS and CDR2 YFSETQ. The CDR3 here is CASSWRTGSRAEAFF. For the CDR3, the DNA is TGCGCCAGCAGCTGGCGGACAGGGTCGAGGGCTGAAGCTTTCTTT. Full variable domain (remainder filled in from reference TRBV5-1 and TRBJ1-1): KAGVTQTPRYLIKTRGQQVTLSCSPISGHRSVSWYQQTPGQGLQFLFEYFSETQRNKGNFPGRFSGRQFSNSRSEMNVSTLELGDSALYLCASSWRTGSRAEAFFGQGTRLTVV.

This clonotype has ten or more counts. The gene calls are TRBV2 and TRBJ1-1, with D uncertain. The CDR3 runs 16 residues. Trimming took 1 base from V and 1 from J, leaving 13 bases between them. Per the germline V gene, CDR1 is SNHLY and CDR2 is FYNNEI. The CDR3 reads CASSEGGITTNTEAFF. DNA for the CDR3: TGTGCCAGCAGTGAAGGGGGAATTACTACGAACACTGAAGCTTTCTTT.

V gene TRBV11-2 combines with J gene TRBJ1-1, with D perhaps TRBD1 (5 bases). The CDR3 sequence is 14 residues long. From germline, CDR1 is SGHAT and CDR2 FQNNGV. The germline V and J ends were trimmed by 5 bases and 5 bases, with 15 bases remaining between them. The CDR3 bases are TGTGCCAGCAGCCCAGGGACCGGGAGGACTGAAGCTTTCTTT. This sequence encodes CASSPGTGRTEAFF.

This clonotype showed up just a few times. The genes are TRBV10-3 and TRBJ2-5, with TRBD2 matching over 7 bases. This CDR3 spans 14 amino acids. The germline V gene has CDR1 ENHRY and CDR2 SYGVKD. Trimming cost V 6 bases and J 5 bases; bases outside gene matches: 9. CDR3 sequence: CAISSGLGGETQYF. Written as DNA, the CDR3 is TGTGCCATCAGCTCGGGCCTCGGGGGGGAGACCCAGTACTTC.

This clonotype came up a few times. This chain links TRBV6-2 or TRBV6-3 with TRBJ2-5; D possibly uses TRBD1 or TRBD2 (5 bases each). Trimming stripped 5 bases from V and 1 base from J, with 17 bases between. Germline V lookup: CDR1 MNHEY, CDR2 SVGEGT. This CDR3 has 16 amino acids. The CDR3 sequence: CASSTSGTKFQETQYF. CDR3 in DNA: TGTGCCAGCAGTACCTCCGGGACCAAATTCCAAGAGACCCAGTACTTC.

In this sample, this clonotype turned up a few times. The rearrangement uses TRBV7-2 and TRBJ2-5; 7 nucleotides line up with TRBD2. The germline V gene encodes CDR1 SGHTA and CDR2 FQGNSA. The CDR3 contains 16 residues. V dropped 4 bases and J dropped 1; count of bases not matched to a gene: 9. The DNA for the CDR3 is TGTGCCAGCAGCTCAGAAGGAGCGGGGTTCCAAGAGACCCAGTACTTC. Protein: CASSSEGAGFQETQYF.

This clonotype was detected a few times. The J gene is TRBJ2-3, the V gene TRBV12-3 or TRBV12-4; possibly TRBD2 for D (5 bases). The V end lost 8 bases, the J end lost 1 base, and 13 bases lay between the germline ends. The CDR3 length is 14 residues. The CDR3, as DNA: TGTGCCAGCTCTGGACTCGAAGGCACAGATACGCAGTATTTT. Amino acid sequence: CASSGLEGTDTQYF.

This sequence joins TRBV3-1 and TRBJ1-1; 10 nucleotides align to TRBD1. Per the germline V gene, CDR1 is LGHDT and CDR2 is YNNKEL (reference sequence). The length of the CDR3 is 14 residues. The trim removed 4 bases at V and 10 bases at J, leaving 9 bases unmatched. The CDR3 is CASSPFDRGQGAFF. Here the CDR3 DNA reads TGTGCCAGCAGCCCTTTTGACAGGGGGCAGGGAGCTTTCTTT.

J is TRBJ2-7 and V is TRBV12-3 or TRBV12-4; 7 nucleotides align to TRBD1. This CDR3 contains 14 residues. The junction had 11 bases not matched to a gene; V was cut back by 5 bases and J by 7 bases. The CDR3 coding sequence is TGTGCCAGCAGTCGGGACAGTAGAACCGGGGAGCAGTACTTC. This gives the protein CASSRDSRTGEQYF.

This clonotype was seen only a few times. This chain connects TRBV11-2 to TRBJ2-1; D is perhaps TRBD2 (5 bases). This CDR3 has 15 amino acids. The germline V gene encodes CDR1 SGHAT and CDR2 FQNNGV. V dropped 6 bases and J dropped 1 base, with 13 bases sitting between them. CDR3 sequence (DNA): TGTGCCAGCAGTTCCCTCTCGGGGTCCTACAATGAGCAGTTCTTC. Protein: CASSSLSGSYNEQFF.

This clonotype was seen ten or more times. This chain links TRBV5-1 with TRBJ2-7, with 8 bases fitting TRBD1. V was pared by 0 bases and J by 3 bases, with 5 bases of the junction left unmatched. The CDR3 covers 15 residues. Germline CDR1 reads SGHRS; CDR2 reads YFSETQ. This CDR3 reads CASSLGGQVIYEQYF. The CDR3 nucleotides are TGCGCCAGCAGCTTGGGGGGACAGGTCATCTACGAGCAGTACTTC.

The chain recombines TRBV28 with TRBJ2-6, with 11 bases identical to TRBD2. Losses at the gene ends were 7 bases for V and 0 bases for J; bases not matched to a gene: 5. This CDR3 has 17 residues. Germline lookup yields CDR1 MDHEN and CDR2 SYDVKM. CDR3 amino acids: CASTYLAGGSGANVLTF. CDR3 nucleotides: TGTGCCAGCACCTATCTAGCGGGGGGCTCTGGGGCCAACGTCCTGACTTTC.

This clonotype has just a few counts. The chain employs TRBV2 and TRBJ1-2; D unresolved. Germline loops: CDR1 SNHLY, CDR2 FYNNEI. CDR3 length equals 13 residues. V lost 7 bases and J lost 1, with 10 bases in between. CDR3 bases: TGTGCCAGCACAGCCTCGCTTAACTATGGCTACACCTTC. It specifies CASTASLNYGYTF. Based on the CDR3 plus reference TRBV2 and TRBJ1-2, the full variable domain is EPEVTQTPSHQVTQMGQEVILRCVPISNHLYFYWYRQILGQKVEFLVSFYNNEISEKSEIFDDQFSVERPDGSNFTLKIRSTKLEDSAMYFCASTASLNYGYTFGSGTRLTVV.

This clonotype was seen a handful of times. The gene calls are TRBV20-1 and TRBJ2-7; TRBD2 matches at 9 bases. Losses at the gene ends were 6 bases for V and 4 bases for J; bases not matched to a gene: 10. Germline V lookup: CDR1 DFQATT, CDR2 SNEGSKA (reference sequence). The CDR3 loop spans 14 amino acids. The CDR3 here is CSAPGLAGMYEQYF. CDR3 in DNA: TGCAGTGCCCCGGGGCTAGCGGGGATGTACGAGCAGTACTTC.

The gene calls are TRBV11-1 and TRBJ2-3; 11 nucleotides match TRBD2. V lost 3 bases, J lost 2 bases, and 10 bases stayed unmatched. CDR1 is SGHAT and CDR2 is FQDESV in the germline V gene (reference sequence). CDR3 length: 18 amino acids. CDR3 residues: CASSFLGLAVFLTDTQYF. CDR3 coding DNA: TGTGCCAGCAGCTTCCTGGGACTAGCGGTTTTTCTCACAGATACGCAGTATTTT.